Included here is one TCR beta chain sequence, with context. How the authors handled the data: From reference gene primer amplification, estimates of nucleated cell counts were derived. The assay was immunoSEQ multiplex PCR, and TCRdb's table has in-frame clones only and misses some. V, J and clone size are taken as reported in that table, and D and trimming were inferred from the DNA itself. The sample includes a few hundred thousand clones, around 89% of them seen just once. This CDR3 has 13 amino acids. The germline V gene encodes CDR1 SGHVS and CDR2 FQNEAQ. Trimming stripped 5 bases from V and 7 bases from J, with 9 bases between. This record comes from a study of blood T cell repertoires in COVID-19.

The specimen sequenced was peripheral blood. This chain connects TRBV7-8 to TRBJ1-6; D is uncertain. The TCR was taken from a man between 18 and 29 years old who had recovered from COVID-19. Written as DNA, the CDR3 is TGTGCCAGCAGCCCACACCCAAATTCACCCCTCCACTTT. This sequence encodes CASSPHPNSPLHF.